This T cell receptor (beta chain) was found in a study of identical twins. Notes on the study in general: There was more out-of-frame TCR alpha sharing in monozygotic twins than models estimated. Fewer insertions characterized abundant cord blood beta clonotypes, whereas memory repertoires showed none.

After template switching added a universal primer site, the resulting cDNA carried unique molecular identifiers. TCRdb recomputed calls from the 5' RACE reads with MiXCR, one row per CDR3 protein. The sample lists some 660,000 distinct CDR3 sequences; roughly 8% were seen once. In this sample, this clonotype turned up a few times. Its cognate antigen is unknown. A further study also used this sample, focusing on yellow fever vaccine responses in identical twins. From that second work: Vaccine-induced T cell responses in twins were reportedly observed to appear partly convergent, partly personalized.

The sequenced sample was PBMCs. The sequence derives from a young woman in good health.

The CDR3 region is CATSRKIDSTNEQFF. CDR3 bases: TGTGCCACCAGCAGAAAAATTGACAGTACCAATGAGCAGTTCTTC. This rearrangement joins TRBV15 to TRBJ2-1, with D perhaps matching TRBD1 (5 bases). The V end lost 2 bases, the J end lost 6 bases, and 14 bases lay between the germline ends. The CDR3 sequence is 15 residues long. Per the germline V gene, CDR1 is LNHNV and CDR2 is YYDKDF (reference sequence).